The TCR beta chain under discussion was sequenced for a study of blood T cell repertoires in COVID-19. This clone was observed a handful of times. Authors' processing steps: Counts of nucleated cells, estimated from reference gene primer amplification, were obtained. The protocol was immunoSEQ multiplex PCR, while the TCRdb copy is restricted to in-frame clones and leaves out a portion. The V and J calls and clone size were taken over from that table, and D and trimming were inferred from the DNA. The sample shows 450,000 to 500,000 clones, 75% to 90% of them seen only once. Cohorts were based on clinical histories the participants reported. The clonotype originates from a woman under 30 who had recovered from COVID-19. The sequenced sample consisted of PBMCs or T cells enriched from blood (not recorded which).

The CDR3 coding sequence is TGTGCTAGTGCCCCCGACCAGACAGGCCTCCTAAATTCACCCCTCCACTTT. This sequence encodes CASAPDQTGLLNSPLHF. V gene TRBV12-5 combines with J gene TRBJ1-6, with D tentatively TRBD1 (6 bases). The germline CDR1 and CDR2 sequences are LGHNT and FRNRAP. Trimming shortened V by 7 bases and J by 7 bases, and 23 bases separated the two germline ends. CDR3 size: 17 residues.